The rows below give T cell receptor beta chains drawn from one sample of a study of long-term antiretroviral therapy in people with HIV. Generated by immunoSEQ multiplex PCR, the TCRdb table keeps only in-frame clones and is missing some. The sample lists roughly 6,400 clones; 60% to 80% were seen once. Material: unsorted PBMCs, obtained 0.5 years before starting antiretroviral therapy. The source is a man in his forties with HIV. Both conserved end residues are part of each CDR3.

v_call cdr3_aa
TRBV11-3 CASSLVGRGTEAFF
TRBV11-2 CASSLGPPGELFF
TRBV30 CAWSLTGGIGELFF
TRBV14 CASRHRGGNIQYF
TRBV6-1 CASSEALFRELYEQYF
TRBV7-3 CASSLAGEADTQYF
TRBV9 CASTRDRAGNTIYF
TRBV7-9 CASSLAAGGSYEQYF
TRBV27 CASKVQGLNTEAFF
TRBV7-2 CASSRDHSGNTIYF
TRBV18 CASSPDRNQPQHF